Each of the 22 T cell receptor beta chains below was sequenced from the same sample in a study of Graves' ophthalmopathy and Graves' hyperthyroidism. Amplified material comprised TCR beta CDR3 regions derived from RNA transcripts. Second-round multiplex PCR came after a first-round RT-PCR that employed HTBI primers. MiXCR was run by TCRdb on the multiplex PCR reads, yielding one entry per CDR3 protein. The sample shows about 740,000 distinct CDR3 sequences, 40% of them seen only once. The sequenced sample was peripheral blood. These receptors originate from an adult man with Graves' ophthalmopathy.

Only a few counts were recorded for this clonotype. The chain's CDR3 is CASSGWTDSSYEQYF. CDR3 sequence (DNA): TGTGCCAGCAGTGGCTGGACAGATAGCTCCTACGAGCAGTACTTC. The V and J genes are TRBV25-1 and TRBJ2-7; a possible D gene is TRBD1 (6 bases). Looked up from germline, CDR1 is MGHDK and CDR2 is SYGVNS. Trimming took off 4 bases at V and 0 bases at J, with 13 bases between the two ends. The CDR3 sequence is 15 residues long.

A few counts support this clonotype. This chain joins TRBV11-2 and TRBJ2-2; TRBD1 matches at 7 bases. Germline V gives CDR1 SGHAT, CDR2 FQNNGV. CDR3 length: 16 residues. V shed 0 bases, J shed 1 base, and the junction held 2 bases outside the gene matches. The CDR3 DNA reads as TGTGCCAGCAGCTTAGAAGGGACAGTGAACACCGGGGAGCTGTTTTTT. Its protein is CASSLEGTVNTGELFF.

In its sample, this clonotype was seen many times. The J gene is TRBJ1-2, the V gene TRBV11-1; 8 nucleotides match TRBD1. J lost 7 bases, V lost 5 bases, and 12 bases had no gene match. CDR3 length: 15 residues. Germline V gene sequence: CDR1 SGHAT, CDR2 FQDESV (reference sequence). CDR3 region: CASSHIVAGGRGYTF. In DNA form, the CDR3 reads TGTGCCAGCAGCCATATTGTGGCAGGGGGCCGTGGCTACACCTTC.

V gene TRBV5-1 combines with J gene TRBJ2-7; 9 positions agree with TRBD1. Germline CDR1 is SGHRS and CDR2 is YFSETQ. V was pared by 10 bases and J by 3 bases, with 11 bases of the junction left unmatched. This CDR3 comprises 14 residues. CDR3 amino acids: CALTMSGQGYEQYF. The CDR3 DNA sequence: TGCGCCCTAACAATGTCGGGACAGGGCTACGAGCAGTACTTC.

The V and J genes are TRBV7-9 and TRBJ2-3; 10 bases are a match to TRBD2. The germline CDR1 and CDR2 sequences are SEHNR and FQNEAQ (reference sequence). This CDR3 is built from 17 residues. V shed 1 base, J shed 2 bases, and the junction held 6 bases outside the gene matches. DNA for the CDR3: TGTGCCAGCAGCTTAGGCCATAGCGGGGGGTTCACAGATACGCAGTATTTT. This gives the protein CASSLGHSGGFTDTQYF.

This clonotype was recorded at least ten times. The chain carries TRBV10-3 and TRBJ1-1; the D gene is possibly TRBD1 (6 bases). Germline-derived CDR1 and CDR2 are ENHRY and SYGVKD. Trimming pared 4 bases from V and 0 bases from J, leaving 9 bases between. The CDR3 runs 14 residues. The CDR3 DNA reads TGTGCCATCAGTGGAGGGGGGATGAACACTGAAGCTTTCTTT. This translates into CAISGGGMNTEAFF.

In its sample, this clonotype was seen a few times. J is TRBJ1-3 and V is TRBV11-2; D uncertain. CDR3 length: 13 amino acids. Trimming left V 5 bases short and J 4 bases short, with 9 bases between. Germline V gives CDR1 SGHAT, CDR2 FQNNGV. The CDR3 region has the DNA TGTGCCAGCAGCCCGAATCCCGGAAACACCATATATTTT. This sequence encodes CASSPNPGNTIYF.

Comments on this clonotype: Sequence at one end of the junction differs from germline and may be a read error. V usage is TRBV7-2 and J usage is TRBJ2-2; 11 bases are a match to TRBD2. CDR3 length: 18 residues. The V gene's germline CDR1 is SGHTA and CDR2 FQGNSA. CDR3 residues: CVSSPHPTSGANTGELFF. The CDR3 nucleotides are TGCGTCAGCAGCCCCCACCCGACTAGCGGGGCGAACACCGGGGAGCTGTTTTTT.

This rearrangement joins TRBV7-2 to TRBJ1-2; 12 bases are shared with TRBD1. Germline CDR1 reads SGHTA; CDR2 reads FQGNSA. This CDR3 region has 14 residues. V was pared by 4 bases and J by 9 bases, with 6 bases of the junction left unmatched. The CDR3 is CASSSGTGGDSYTF. CDR3 bases: TGTGCCAGCAGCTCCGGGACAGGGGGCGATAGCTACACCTTC.

The chain combines TRBV20-1 with TRBJ2-7, with 14 positions matching TRBD2. The CDR3 has 15 residues. Germline assignment: CDR1 DFQATT and CDR2 SNEGSKA (reference sequence). V lost 6 bases, J lost 3 bases, and 7 bases stayed unmatched. The chain's CDR3 is CSAGTGTSGGYEQYF. In DNA form, the CDR3 reads TGCAGTGCCGGTACCGGGACTAGCGGGGGCTACGAGCAGTACTTC.

The chain is built from TRBV19 and TRBJ1-3, with 7 bases matching TRBD1. This CDR3 region has 13 residues. The V gene end was trimmed by 3 bases and the J gene end by 4 bases; junction bases not matched to a gene: 0. Per the germline V gene, CDR1 is LNHDA and CDR2 is SQIVND (reference sequence). The CDR3 DNA is TGTGCCAGTAGTATGGACAGGGGAAACACCATATATTTT. This codes for CASSMDRGNTIYF.

This rearrangement joins TRBV2 to TRBJ2-7; D unclear. The CDR3 consists of 14 residues. V gave up 8 bases and J gave up 6 bases, with 20 bases separating them. Germline CDR1 is SNHLY and CDR2 is FYNNEI. For the CDR3, the DNA is TGTGCCAGCGGCTCCTACACCGGGCCTCGCGAGCAGTACTTC. Translated, it gives CASGSYTGPREQYF. The variable domain in full, completed from reference TRBV2 and TRBJ2-7, reads EPEVTQTPSHQVTQMGQEVILRCVPISNHLYFYWYRQILGQKVEFLVSFYNNEISEKSEIFDDQFSVERPDGSNFTLKIRSTKLEDSAMYFCASGSYTGPREQYFGPGTRLTVT.

This clonotype occurred many times. The rearrangement uses TRBV29-1 and TRBJ1-2, with unresolved D. Germline values: CDR1 SQVTM, CDR2 ANQGSEA. The CDR3 contains 15 residues. Trimming pared 5 bases from V and 4 bases from J, leaving 20 bases between. CDR3 sequence: CSVSARWEKGYGYTF. CDR3 bases: TGCAGCGTTTCAGCAAGGTGGGAAAAAGGCTATGGCTACACCTTC.

This clonotype was detected ten times or more. The gene calls are TRBV7-2 and TRBJ2-7; the D is unclear. The germline CDR1 and CDR2 sequences are SGHTA and FQGNSA. Trimming shortened V by 2 bases and J by 1 base, and 6 bases separated the two germline ends. This CDR3 has 13 amino acids. The CDR3: CASSLLESYEQYF. CDR3 coding DNA: TGTGCCAGCAGCTTATTAGAATCCTACGAGCAGTACTTC.

Here the CDR3 DNA reads TGCAGTGCACTTCCACCGACTAGCGGGGCCTACGAGCAGTACTTC. As protein: CSALPPTSGAYEQYF. The rearrangement uses TRBV20-1 and TRBJ2-7; 11 nucleotides match TRBD2. The ends lost 6 bases at V and 2 bases at J; junction bases unmatched: 9. The CDR3 runs to 15 residues. Germline V gives CDR1 DFQATT, CDR2 SNEGSKA (reference sequence).

The CDR3 here is CASSPDSEAFF. The CDR3 bases are TGTGCCAGCTCACCAGACTCTGAAGCTTTCTTT. J is TRBJ1-1 and V is TRBV18; D gene unclear. The CDR3 sequence is 11 residues long. In germline, CDR1 is KGHSH, CDR2 LQKENI. Trimming took off 2 bases at V and 6 bases at J, with 4 bases between the two ends.

CDR3 protein: CASSVLRGGDEAQYF. The CDR3 DNA reads as TGTGCCAGCAGCGTACTGCGGGGGGGCGATGAGGCCCAGTACTTC. This rearrangement joins TRBV9 to TRBJ2-5; 9 positions match TRBD2. V lost 1 base to trimming and J lost 9 bases; unmatched junction nucleotides: 10. The CDR3 runs 15 residues. Germline loops: CDR1 SGDLS, CDR2 YYNGEE.

This rearrangement joins TRBV25-1 to TRBJ2-2; 9 bases map to TRBD1. The CDR3 length is 14 residues. Per the germline V gene, CDR1 is MGHDK and CDR2 is SYGVNS. V lost 8 bases to trimming and J lost 7 bases; unmatched junction nucleotides: 8. In DNA form, the CDR3 reads TGTGCCAGCGTGAACAGGGGGCAAGGCGGGGAGCTGTTTTTT. The encoded protein is CASVNRGQGGELFF.

This clonotype occurred a few times. The genes are TRBV2 and TRBJ1-1; 8 positions agree with TRBD1. CDR1 is SNHLY and CDR2 is FYNNEI in the germline V gene. The CDR3 covers 14 residues. Trimming at V came to 5 bases and at J to 7 bases, leaving 9 bases not matched to a gene. CDR3 sequence (DNA): TGTGCCAGCAGTCTGGACAGGGAAAAGGGTGAAGCTTTCTTT. It is translated as CASSLDREKGEAFF.

The sample holds one count of this clonotype. A read error may account for a junction end that differs from germline. The chain couples TRBV4-1 to TRBJ2-5, with no clear D. Germline V gene sequence: CDR1 MGHRA, CDR2 YSYEKL. The CDR3 has 13 residues. The CDR3 bases are TGCGCCAGCAGCCAAGATGGGCAAGAGGCCCAGTACTTC. The encoded protein is CASSQDGQEAQYF.

This clonotype was observed a few times. V gene TRBV6-5 combines with J gene TRBJ1-6; TRBD1 matches at 7 bases. In germline, CDR1 is MNHEY, CDR2 SVGAGI. The CDR3 extends over 15 amino acids. With V trimmed by 2 bases and J by 7 bases, 5 bases remained unmatched. The CDR3 coding sequence is TGTGCCAGCAGTTACGGGGGACAGAGGAATTCACCCCTCCACTTT. Its protein product is CASSYGGQRNSPLHF.

The CDR3 reads CASRAGRYTEAFF. CDR3 coding DNA: TGTGCCAGCAGGGCAGGACGGTACACTGAAGCTTTCTTT. J is TRBJ1-1 and V is TRBV25-1; no clear D. Germline-derived CDR1 and CDR2 are MGHDK and SYGVNS. V lost 6 bases, J lost 3 bases, and 11 bases lay in between. This CDR3 is 13 amino acids long.